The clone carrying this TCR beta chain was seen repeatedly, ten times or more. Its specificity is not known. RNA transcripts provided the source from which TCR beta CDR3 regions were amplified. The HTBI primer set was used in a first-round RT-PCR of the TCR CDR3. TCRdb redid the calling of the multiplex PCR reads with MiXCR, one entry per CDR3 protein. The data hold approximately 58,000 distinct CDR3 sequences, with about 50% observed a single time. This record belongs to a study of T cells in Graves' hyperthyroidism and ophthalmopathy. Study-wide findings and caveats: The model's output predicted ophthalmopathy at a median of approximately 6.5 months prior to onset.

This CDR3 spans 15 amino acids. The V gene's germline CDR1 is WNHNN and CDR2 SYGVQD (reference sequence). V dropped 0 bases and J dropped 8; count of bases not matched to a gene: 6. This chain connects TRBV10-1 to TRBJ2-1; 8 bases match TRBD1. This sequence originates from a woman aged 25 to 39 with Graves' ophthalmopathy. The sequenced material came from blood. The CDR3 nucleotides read TGCGCCAGCAGTGAGTCCTACAGGGGGAAGGATGAGCAGTTCTTC. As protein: CASSESYRGKDEQFF.